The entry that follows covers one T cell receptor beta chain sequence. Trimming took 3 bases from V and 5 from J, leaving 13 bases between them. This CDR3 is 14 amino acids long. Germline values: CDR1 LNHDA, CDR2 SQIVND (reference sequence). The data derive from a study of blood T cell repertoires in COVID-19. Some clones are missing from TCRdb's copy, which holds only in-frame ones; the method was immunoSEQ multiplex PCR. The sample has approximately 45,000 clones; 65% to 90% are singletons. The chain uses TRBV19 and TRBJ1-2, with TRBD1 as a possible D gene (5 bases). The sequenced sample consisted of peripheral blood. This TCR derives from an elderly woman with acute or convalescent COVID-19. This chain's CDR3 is CASSIGLTAYGYTF. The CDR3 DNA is TGTGCCAGTAGTATTGGGCTGACAGCGTATGGCTACACCTTC. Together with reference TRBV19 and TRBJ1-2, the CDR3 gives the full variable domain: DGGITQSPKYLFRKEGQNVTLSCEQNLNHDAMYWYRQDPGQGLRLIYYSQIVNDFQKGDIAEGYSVSREKKESFPLTVTSAQKNPTAFYLCASSIGLTAYGYTFGSGTRLTVV.